Listed below are T cell receptor beta chains from one sample, sequenced in a study of T cells in Graves' hyperthyroidism and ophthalmopathy. TCRdb ran MiXCR on the multiplex PCR reads and lists one entry per CDR3 protein. In the table there are some 490,000 distinct CDR3 sequences, about 16% of which are singletons. Sequencing input: blood. These receptors were taken from a woman aged 25 to 39 with Graves' ophthalmopathy. CDR3s include the opening cysteine and the closing phenylalanine or tryptophan. Fields, in order: V gene, D gene, clone size, CDR3 protein. A D gene is named only where the DNA matches it firmly. Expanded clones get a size class; other rows say once, few or many, or leave the size out.

>TRBV19|NA|NA
CASRTRGSNTEAFF
>TRBV5-8|TRBD2|many
CASSFKAGGPAHTDTQYF
>TRBV5-1|TRBD1|many
CASRHGQAYGELFF
>TRBV6-2/TRBV6-3|TRBD2|NA
CASSYSGLAGSADTQYF
>TRBV11-2|NA|many
CASNFPGDFSYNEQFF
>TRBV6-1|TRBD1|few
CASRGTGLDEQFF
>TRBV7-9|TRBD2|NA
CTSSLPSSGSTDTQYF
>TRBV4-3|NA|many
CASSQELITGANTGELFF
>TRBV29-1|NA|many
CSVHGGGGNTEAFF
>TRBV29-1|NA|NA
CSVGGRNNNIQYF
>TRBV9|NA|many
CASSVVSADTQYF
>TRBV28|NA|few
CASRRQVEQPQHF
>TRBV7-9|NA|NA
CASRFQGRFTEAFF
>TRBV2|NA|many
CASSDYRAGYTF
>TRBV12-3/TRBV12-4|TRBD2|NA
CASSSTSGWYEQFF
>TRBV9|NA|NA
CASSGYTEAFF
>TRBV2|TRBD1|few
CASRTGPGNTIYF
>TRBV12-3/TRBV12-4|NA|many
CASSKMTEAFF